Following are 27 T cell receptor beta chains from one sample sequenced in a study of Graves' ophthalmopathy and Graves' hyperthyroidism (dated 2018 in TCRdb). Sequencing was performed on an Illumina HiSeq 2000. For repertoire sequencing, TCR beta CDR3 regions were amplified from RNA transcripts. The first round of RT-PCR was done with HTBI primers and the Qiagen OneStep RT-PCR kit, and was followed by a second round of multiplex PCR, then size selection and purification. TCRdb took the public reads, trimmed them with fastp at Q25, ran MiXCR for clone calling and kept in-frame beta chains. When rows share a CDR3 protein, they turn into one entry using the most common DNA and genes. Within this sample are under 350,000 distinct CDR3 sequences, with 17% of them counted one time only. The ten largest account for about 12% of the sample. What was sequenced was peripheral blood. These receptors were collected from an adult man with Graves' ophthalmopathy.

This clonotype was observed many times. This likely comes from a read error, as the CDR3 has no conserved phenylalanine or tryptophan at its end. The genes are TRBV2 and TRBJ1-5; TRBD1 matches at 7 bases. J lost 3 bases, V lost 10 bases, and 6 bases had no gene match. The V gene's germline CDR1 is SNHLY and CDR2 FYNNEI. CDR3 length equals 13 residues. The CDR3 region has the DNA TGTGCCACCTCGGGACAGCTCAATCAGCCCCAGCATTCT. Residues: CATSGQLNQPQHS.

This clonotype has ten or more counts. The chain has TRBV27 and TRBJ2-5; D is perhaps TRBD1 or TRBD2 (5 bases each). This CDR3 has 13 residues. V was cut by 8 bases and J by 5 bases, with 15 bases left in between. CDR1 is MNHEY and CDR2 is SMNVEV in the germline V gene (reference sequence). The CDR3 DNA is TGTGCCAGCGGTCATCGGGGCCAGGAGACCCAGTACTTC. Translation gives CASGHRGQETQYF.

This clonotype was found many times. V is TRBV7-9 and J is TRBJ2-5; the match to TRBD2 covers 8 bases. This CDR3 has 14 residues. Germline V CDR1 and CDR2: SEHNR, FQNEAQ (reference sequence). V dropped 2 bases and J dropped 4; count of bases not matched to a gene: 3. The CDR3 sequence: CASSLTAGGETQYF. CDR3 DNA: TGTGCCAGCAGCTTAACGGCGGGGGGAGAGACCCAGTACTTC. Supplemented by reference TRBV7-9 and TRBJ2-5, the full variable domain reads DTGVSQNPRHKITKRGQNVTFRCDPISEHNRLYWYRQTLGQGPEFLTYFQNEAQLEKSRLLSDRFSAERPKGSFSTLEIQRTEQGDSAMYLCASSLTAGGETQYFGPGTRLLVL.

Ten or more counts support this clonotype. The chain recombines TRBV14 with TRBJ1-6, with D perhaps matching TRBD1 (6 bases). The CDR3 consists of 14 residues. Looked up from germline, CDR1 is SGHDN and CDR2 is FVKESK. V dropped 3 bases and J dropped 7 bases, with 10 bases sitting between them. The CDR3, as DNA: TGTGCCAGCAGCCACAGGGGACGCAATTCACCCCTCCACTTT. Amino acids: CASSHRGRNSPLHF.

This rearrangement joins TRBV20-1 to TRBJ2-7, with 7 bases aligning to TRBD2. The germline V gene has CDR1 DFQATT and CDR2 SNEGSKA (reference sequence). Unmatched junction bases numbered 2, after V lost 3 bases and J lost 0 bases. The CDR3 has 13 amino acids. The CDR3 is CSASGTTSYEQYF. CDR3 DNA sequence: TGCAGTGCTAGTGGGACTACCTCCTACGAGCAGTACTTC.

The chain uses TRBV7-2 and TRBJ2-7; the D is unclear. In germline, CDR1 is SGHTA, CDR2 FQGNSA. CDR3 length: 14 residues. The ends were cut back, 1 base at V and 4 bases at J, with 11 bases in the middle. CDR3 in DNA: TGTGCCAGCAGCTTAGACCAGTACTCATACGAGCAGTACTTC. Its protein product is CASSLDQYSYEQYF.

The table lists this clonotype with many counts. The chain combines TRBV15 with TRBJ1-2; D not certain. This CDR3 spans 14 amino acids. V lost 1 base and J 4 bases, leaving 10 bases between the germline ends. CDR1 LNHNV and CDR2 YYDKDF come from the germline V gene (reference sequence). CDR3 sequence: CATSRVGRSYGYTF. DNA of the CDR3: TGTGCCACCAGCAGAGTGGGCAGGAGCTATGGCTACACCTTC.

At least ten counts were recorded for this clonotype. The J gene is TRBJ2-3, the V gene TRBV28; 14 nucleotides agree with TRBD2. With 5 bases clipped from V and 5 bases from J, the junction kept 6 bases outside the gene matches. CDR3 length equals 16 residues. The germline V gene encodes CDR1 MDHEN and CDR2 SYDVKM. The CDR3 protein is CASSGGLAGEQDTQYF. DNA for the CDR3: TGTGCCAGCAGTGGGGGACTAGCGGGGGAGCAAGATACGCAGTATTTT.

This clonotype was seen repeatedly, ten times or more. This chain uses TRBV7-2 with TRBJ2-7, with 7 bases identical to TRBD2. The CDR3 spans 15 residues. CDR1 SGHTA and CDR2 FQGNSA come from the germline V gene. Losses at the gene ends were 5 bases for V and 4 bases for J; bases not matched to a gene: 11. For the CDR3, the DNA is TGTGCCAGCAGCCCCGGACGGCGGGAGTGGTACGAGCAGTACTTC. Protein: CASSPGRREWYEQYF.

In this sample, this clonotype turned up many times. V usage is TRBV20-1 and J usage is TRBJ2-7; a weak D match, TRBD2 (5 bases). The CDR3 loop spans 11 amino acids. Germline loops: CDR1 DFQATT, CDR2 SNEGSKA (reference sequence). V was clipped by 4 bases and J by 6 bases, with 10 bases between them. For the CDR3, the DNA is TGCAGTGCTATGGCTAGCACCGAGCAGTACTTC. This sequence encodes CSAMASTEQYF.

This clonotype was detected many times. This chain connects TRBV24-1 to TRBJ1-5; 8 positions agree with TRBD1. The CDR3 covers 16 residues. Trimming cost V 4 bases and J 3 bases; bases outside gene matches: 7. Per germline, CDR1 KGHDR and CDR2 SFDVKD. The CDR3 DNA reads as TGTGCCACCAGTGACCCAGACAGGGGCAACAATCAGCCCCAGCATTTT. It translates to CATSDPDRGNNQPQHF.

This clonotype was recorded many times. The CDR3 DNA is TGTGCCAGCAGCGCAGCAGGGGGCACTGAAGCTTTCTTT. Translation gives CASSAAGGTEAFF. The rearrangement links TRBV9 to TRBJ1-1; TRBD1 matches 7 bases. Per germline, CDR1 SGDLS and CDR2 YYNGEE. The CDR3 has 13 residues. V lost 3 bases to trimming and J lost 4 bases; unmatched junction nucleotides: 3.

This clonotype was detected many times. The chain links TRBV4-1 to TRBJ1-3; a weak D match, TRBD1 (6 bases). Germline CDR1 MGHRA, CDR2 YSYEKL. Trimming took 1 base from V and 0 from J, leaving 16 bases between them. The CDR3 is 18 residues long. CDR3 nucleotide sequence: TGCGCCAGCAGCCAAGGTGGGGGGGCGAGATACTCTGGAAACACCATATATTTT. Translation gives CASSQGGGARYSGNTIYF.

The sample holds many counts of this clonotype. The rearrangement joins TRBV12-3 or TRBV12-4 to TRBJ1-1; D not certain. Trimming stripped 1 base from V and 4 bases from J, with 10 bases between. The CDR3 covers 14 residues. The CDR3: CASSLVDGSTEAFF. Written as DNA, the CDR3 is TGTGCCAGCAGTTTAGTCGACGGGAGCACTGAAGCTTTCTTT.

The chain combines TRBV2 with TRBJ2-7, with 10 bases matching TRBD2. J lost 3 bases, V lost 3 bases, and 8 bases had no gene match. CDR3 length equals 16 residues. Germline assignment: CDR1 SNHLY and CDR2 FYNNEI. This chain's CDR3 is CASSDSASGRNYEQYF. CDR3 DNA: TGTGCCAGCAGTGATTCGGCTAGCGGGAGAAACTACGAGCAGTACTTC. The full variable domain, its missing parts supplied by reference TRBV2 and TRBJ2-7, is EPEVTQTPSHQVTQMGQEVILRCVPISNHLYFYWYRQILGQKVEFLVSFYNNEISEKSEIFDDQFSVERPDGSNFTLKIRSTKLEDSAMYFCASSDSASGRNYEQYFGPGTRLTVT.

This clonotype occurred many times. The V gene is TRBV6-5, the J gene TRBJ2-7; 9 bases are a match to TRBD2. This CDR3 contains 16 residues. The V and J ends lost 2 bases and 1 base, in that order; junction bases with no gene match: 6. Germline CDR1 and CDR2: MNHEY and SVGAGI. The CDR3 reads CASSYRLAGLSYEQYF. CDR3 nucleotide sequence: TGTGCCAGCAGTTACCGTCTAGCGGGATTATCCTACGAGCAGTACTTC.

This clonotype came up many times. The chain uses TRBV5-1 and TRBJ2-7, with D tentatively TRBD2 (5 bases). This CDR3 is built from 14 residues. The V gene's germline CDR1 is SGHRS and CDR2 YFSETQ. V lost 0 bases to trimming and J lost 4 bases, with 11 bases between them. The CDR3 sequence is CASSLATEGYEQYF. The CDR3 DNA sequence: TGCGCCAGCAGCTTGGCAACCGAGGGTTACGAGCAGTACTTC.

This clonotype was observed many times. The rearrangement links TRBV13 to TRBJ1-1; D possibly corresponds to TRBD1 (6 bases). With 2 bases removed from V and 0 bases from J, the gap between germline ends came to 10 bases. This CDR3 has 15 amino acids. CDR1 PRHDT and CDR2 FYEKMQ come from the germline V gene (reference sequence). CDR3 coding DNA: TGTGCCAGCAGCTTATCAGGGGCGATGAACACTGAAGCTTTCTTT. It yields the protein CASSLSGAMNTEAFF.

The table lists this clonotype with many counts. The DNA for the CDR3 is TGTGCCAGCAGCCTGAGTCTCGGGGCTAGCACTGAAGCTTTCTTT. It is translated as CASSLSLGASTEAFF. This chain links TRBV28 with TRBJ1-1, with D possibly being TRBD1 (5 bases). The germline V gene has CDR1 MDHEN and CDR2 SYDVKM. The CDR3 is made up of 15 amino acids. Trimming left V 6 bases short and J 4 bases short, with 18 bases between.

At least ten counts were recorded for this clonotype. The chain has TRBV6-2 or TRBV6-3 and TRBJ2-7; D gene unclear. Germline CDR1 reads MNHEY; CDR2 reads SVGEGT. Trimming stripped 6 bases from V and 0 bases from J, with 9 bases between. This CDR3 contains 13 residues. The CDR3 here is CASSSTSSYEQYF. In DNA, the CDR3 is TGTGCCAGCAGCTCTACTTCCTCCTACGAGCAGTACTTC.

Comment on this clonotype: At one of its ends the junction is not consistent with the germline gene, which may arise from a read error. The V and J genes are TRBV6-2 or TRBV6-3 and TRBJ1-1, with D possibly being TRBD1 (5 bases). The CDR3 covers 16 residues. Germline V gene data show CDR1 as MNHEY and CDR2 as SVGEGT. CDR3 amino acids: CASSYSTVFMNTEASF. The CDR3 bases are TGTGCCAGCAGTTACTCGACAGTATTCATGAACACTGAAGCTTCCTTT.

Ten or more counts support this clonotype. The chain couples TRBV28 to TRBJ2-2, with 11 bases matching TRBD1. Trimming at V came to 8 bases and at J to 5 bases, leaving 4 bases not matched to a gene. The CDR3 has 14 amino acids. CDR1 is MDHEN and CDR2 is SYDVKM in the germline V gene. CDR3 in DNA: TGTGCCAGCGGTTGGGACAGGGGGACCGGGGAGCTGTTTTTT. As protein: CASGWDRGTGELFF.

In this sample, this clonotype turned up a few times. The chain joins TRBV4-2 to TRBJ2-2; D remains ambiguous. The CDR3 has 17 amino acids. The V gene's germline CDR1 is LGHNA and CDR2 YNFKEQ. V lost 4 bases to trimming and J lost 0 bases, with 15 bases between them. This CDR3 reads CASSPITHNPNTGELFF. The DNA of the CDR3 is TGTGCCAGCAGCCCGATAACACATAACCCGAACACCGGGGAGCTGTTTTTT.

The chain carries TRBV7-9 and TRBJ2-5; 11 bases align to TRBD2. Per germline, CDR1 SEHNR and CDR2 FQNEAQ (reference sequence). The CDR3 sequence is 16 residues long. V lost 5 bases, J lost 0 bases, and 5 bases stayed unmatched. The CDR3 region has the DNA TGTGCCAGCAGCCAGGGGACTAGCGGTTACCAAGAGACCCAGTACTTC. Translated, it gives CASSQGTSGYQETQYF.

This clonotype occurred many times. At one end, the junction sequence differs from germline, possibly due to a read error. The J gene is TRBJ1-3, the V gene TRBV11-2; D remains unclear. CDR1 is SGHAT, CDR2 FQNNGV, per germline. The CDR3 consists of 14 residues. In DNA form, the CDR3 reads TGTGCCAGCAGTTTGGGCTACTCTAGAAACACCATATATTTT. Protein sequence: CASSLGYSRNTIYF.

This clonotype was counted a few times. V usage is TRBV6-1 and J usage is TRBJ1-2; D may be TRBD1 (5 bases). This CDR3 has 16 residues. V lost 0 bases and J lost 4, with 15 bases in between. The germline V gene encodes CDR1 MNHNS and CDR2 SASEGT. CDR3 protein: CASSEALPRDGYGYTF. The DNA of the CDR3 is TGTGCCAGCAGTGAAGCGTTACCCAGGGATGGCTATGGCTACACCTTC.

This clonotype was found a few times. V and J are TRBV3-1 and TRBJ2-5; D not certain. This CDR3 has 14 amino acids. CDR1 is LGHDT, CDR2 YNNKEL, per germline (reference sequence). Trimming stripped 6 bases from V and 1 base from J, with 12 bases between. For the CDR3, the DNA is TGTGCCAGCAGGAGTACCGGATTCCAAGAGACCCAGTACTTC. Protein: CASRSTGFQETQYF.